Each of the 30 T cell receptor beta chains below was sequenced from the same sample in a study of Ad26.COV2.S vaccination and SARS-CoV-2 variants. The assay was immunoSEQ multiplex PCR, and TCRdb's table has in-frame clones only and misses some. The sample has over 110,000 clones, roughly 90% seen once. The material was peripheral blood, obtained after recovery from COVID-19. The source of these receptors is a human donor who had recovered from COVID-19.

The chain employs TRBV5-1 and TRBJ2-5; 8 bases are shared with TRBD2. This CDR3 region has 15 residues. Per the germline V gene, CDR1 is SGHRS and CDR2 is YFSETQ. J gave up 2 bases and V 0 bases, and 3 bases lay outside the gene matches. CDR3 residues: CASSLAGTRQETQYF. CDR3 DNA sequence: TGCGCCAGCAGCTTGGCCGGGACTAGACAAGAGACCCAGTACTTC.

V and J are TRBV4-3 and TRBJ2-6; D may match TRBD1 or TRBD2 (5 bases each). This CDR3 is built from 18 residues. The germline V gene encodes CDR1 LGHNA and CDR2 YSLEER. The V end was cut by 3 bases, the J end by 2 bases, with 17 bases between. CDR3 protein: CASSQVFRDGTGANVLTF. CDR3 DNA: TGCGCCAGCAGCCAGGTTTTTCGGGACGGTACTGGGGCCAACGTCCTGACTTTC.

This CDR3 is CASSHPNEGGHGYTF. CDR3 coding DNA: TGCGCCAGCAGTCACCCAAATGAGGGGGGGCACGGCTACACCTTC. The genes are TRBV23-1 and TRBJ1-2; weak D call: TRBD1 (6 bases). TRBV23-1 belongs to the ORF category, with a function that is uncertain. The V end lost 3 bases, the J end lost 8 bases, and 19 bases lay between the germline ends. This CDR3 comprises 15 residues.

The chain combines TRBV27 with TRBJ1-4; no reliable D call. CDR3 length: 15 amino acids. Germline V gene sequence: CDR1 MNHEY, CDR2 SMNVEV (reference sequence). Trimming removed 6 bases at V and 0 bases at J, with 11 bases between. Here the CDR3 reads CASSLDGTTNEKLFF. The CDR3 DNA is TGTGCCAGCAGCCTTGACGGTACAACTAATGAAAAACTGTTTTTT.

The chain has TRBV9 and TRBJ2-7; D is perhaps TRBD1 (5 bases). The CDR3 sequence is 16 residues long. The V gene's germline CDR1 is SGDLS and CDR2 YYNGEE. Trimming removed 4 bases from V and 2 bases from J, with 19 bases in between. CDR3: CASSPSSRPGTYEQYF. CDR3 nucleotides: TGTGCCAGCAGCCCTTCGAGTCGTCCAGGGACCTACGAGCAGTACTTC.

The chain employs TRBV2 and TRBJ1-5; unclear D gene. V lost 4 bases and J lost 4, with 11 bases in between. Germline assignment: CDR1 SNHLY and CDR2 FYNNEI. The CDR3 consists of 14 residues. The CDR3 DNA is TGTGCCAGCAGTGGAGATGGCAGGAATCAGCCCCAGCATTTT. It is translated as CASSGDGRNQPQHF.

The chain links TRBV30 to TRBJ1-1, with 7 nucleotides matching TRBD1. This CDR3 contains 13 residues. Germline CDR1 reads GTSNPN; CDR2 reads SVGIG (reference sequence). The J segment lost 6 bases and the V segment lost 3 bases, leaving 7 bases of the junction unmatched. The CDR3 DNA reads as TGTGCCTGGAGCACTGCAGGGGGAGCTGAAGCTTTCTTT. Protein product: CAWSTAGGAEAFF.

The chain has TRBV7-8 and TRBJ1-1, with TRBD1 as a possible D gene (5 bases). CDR3 length: 15 residues. V was cut by 1 base and J by 4 bases, with 13 bases left in between. Germline lookup yields CDR1 SGHVS and CDR2 FQNEAQ. The chain's CDR3 is CASSLDQGRFTEAFF. The DNA of the CDR3 is TGTGCCAGCAGCTTAGATCAGGGACGTTTCACTGAAGCTTTCTTT.

The J gene is TRBJ1-2, the V gene TRBV7-2, with D perhaps TRBD1 (6 bases). Trimming took off 2 bases at V and 3 bases at J, with 13 bases between the two ends. CDR1 and CDR2 from the germline V gene are SGHTA and FQGNSA. CDR3 length equals 15 residues. The CDR3 region is CASSLYGGAYYGYTF. The CDR3 nucleotides are TGTGCCAGCAGCTTATACGGGGGGGCCTACTATGGCTACACCTTC.

This clone was seen just once. The rearrangement links TRBV7-2 to TRBJ2-1; 11 bases agree with TRBD2. The germline V gene encodes CDR1 SGHTA and CDR2 FQGNSA. CDR3 size: 15 residues. The V segment lost 4 bases and the J segment 4 bases; nucleotides outside the gene matches: 3. CDR3 residues: CASSSRLAGYNEQFF. The CDR3 DNA reads TGTGCCAGCAGCTCCAGACTAGCGGGGTACAATGAGCAGTTCTTC. Supplemented by reference TRBV7-2 and TRBJ2-1, the full variable domain reads GAGVSQSPSNKVTEKGKDVELRCDPISGHTALYWYRQSLGQGLEFLIYFQGNSAPDKSGLPSDRFSAERTGGSVSTLTIQRTQQEDSAVYLCASSSRLAGYNEQFFGPGTRLTVL.

The V call is TRBV7-8, the J call TRBJ2-7, with 7 bases identical to TRBD2. CDR3 size: 14 residues. CDR1 is SGHVS, CDR2 FQNEAQ, per germline. The junction had 10 bases not matched to a gene; V was cut back by 8 bases and J by 3 bases. CDR3 nucleotides: TGTGCCAGCGGGGGGGACGGAGAATACTACGAGCAGTACTTC. As protein: CASGGDGEYYEQYF.

The genes are TRBV5-1 and TRBJ2-3; D might be TRBD1 (6 bases). Per the germline V gene, CDR1 is SGHRS and CDR2 is YFSETQ. CDR3 length equals 17 residues. The V gene lost 4 bases and the J gene lost 0 bases, with 18 bases spanning the gap. CDR3 loop: CASSPQGTGSSTDTQYF. The CDR3, as DNA: TGCGCCAGCAGCCCCCAGGGGACGGGTTCTAGCACAGATACGCAGTATTTT.

V gene TRBV7-2 combines with J gene TRBJ2-5; 8 bases align to TRBD2. This CDR3 comprises 16 residues. Germline V gene data show CDR1 as SGHTA and CDR2 as FQGNSA. Trimming removed 0 bases from V and 5 bases from J; junction bases left unmatched: 8. The CDR3 DNA sequence: TGTGCCAGCAGCTTAGCGGGGAGCGGGGGATGGGAGACCCAGTACTTC. It translates to CASSLAGSGGWETQYF.

This rearrangement joins TRBV11-2 to TRBJ2-2; TRBD2 matches at 8 bases. The junction had 5 bases not matched to a gene; V was cut back by 5 bases and J by 0 bases. Per germline, CDR1 SGHAT and CDR2 FQNNGV. This CDR3 spans 16 amino acids. In DNA form, the CDR3 reads TGTGCCAGCAGCCCCGCGGGGGGCCCGAACACCGGGGAGCTGTTTTTT. As protein: CASSPAGGPNTGELFF.

The CDR3 spells CASSQSGSGELFF. In DNA form, the CDR3 reads TGTGCCAGCAGCCAATCCGGCTCCGGGGAGCTGTTTTTT. The rearrangement joins TRBV3-1 (or the pseudogene TRBV3-2) to TRBJ2-2; the D is unclear. The CDR3 runs 13 residues. V shed 2 bases and J shed 6 bases, with 7 bases lying between them. Germline V lookup: CDR1 LGHDT, CDR2 YNNKEL (reference sequence).

The chain links TRBV7-2 to TRBJ2-1; tentative D call: TRBD2 (5 bases). Germline CDR1 SGHTA, CDR2 FQGNSA. Trimming removed 5 bases at V and 5 bases at J, with 13 bases between. The CDR3 is made up of 14 amino acids. The CDR3 here is CASSPSLSDNEQFF. The CDR3 DNA reads as TGTGCCAGCAGCCCATCCCTTAGCGACAATGAGCAGTTCTTC. Full variable domain (remainder filled in from reference TRBV7-2 and TRBJ2-1): GAGVSQSPSNKVTEKGKDVELRCDPISGHTALYWYRQSLGQGLEFLIYFQGNSAPDKSGLPSDRFSAERTGGSVSTLTIQRTQQEDSAVYLCASSPSLSDNEQFFGPGTRLTVL.

The rearrangement uses TRBV11-2 and TRBJ1-4; the D gene is possibly TRBD1 (6 bases). The germline V and J ends were trimmed by 8 bases and 6 bases, with 13 bases remaining between them. This CDR3 is built from 13 residues. Germline CDR1 is SGHAT and CDR2 is FQNNGV. The CDR3 loop reads CASGGAGYEKLFF. The CDR3 nucleotides read TGTGCCAGCGGGGGCGCGGGTTATGAAAAACTGTTTTTT.

The V gene is TRBV5-6, the J gene TRBJ1-5, with D unresolved. The CDR3 totals 15 residues. Germline V gives CDR1 SGHDT, CDR2 YYEEEE. V lost 3 bases, J lost 10 bases, and 20 bases lay in between. CDR3 in DNA: TGTGCCAGCAGCTCCCCGTATACAGAGGTCAGTCCCCAGCATTTT. Its protein is CASSSPYTEVSPQHF.

The chain links TRBV7-2 to TRBJ2-7, with a possible D match to TRBD2 (6 bases). Germline CDR1 is SGHTA and CDR2 is FQGNSA. V gave up 4 bases and J gave up 4 bases, with 20 bases separating them. This CDR3 comprises 16 residues. The CDR3 DNA reads as TGTGCCAGCAGCTCCCCGGGGAGGCGAACTTGGTACGAGCAGTACTTC. This gives the protein CASSSPGRRTWYEQYF.

A single count supports this clone. Other DNA sequences from this sample encode an identical CDR3 as well. V is TRBV5-4 and J is TRBJ1-2, with 7 bases lining up with TRBD1. Germline trimming cut 4 bases from V and 2 bases from J; bases unmatched to any gene: 5. The CDR3 consists of 14 residues. The V gene's germline CDR1 is SGHNT and CDR2 YYREEE (reference sequence). CDR3 nucleotides: TGTGCCAGCAGCCCGCCGGGACAGAACTATGGCTACACCTTC. This gives the protein CASSPPGQNYGYTF.

The table lists this clone with a count of one. The rearrangement uses TRBV28 and TRBJ2-7; D remains ambiguous. CDR1 and CDR2 from the germline V gene are MDHEN and SYDVKM. Trimming removed 5 bases from V and 3 bases from J, with 8 bases in between. CDR3 length: 12 amino acids. The CDR3 region has the DNA TGTGCCAGCAGTCCCTCGATCTACGAGCAGTACTTC. Residues: CASSPSIYEQYF.

The chain employs TRBV5-8 and TRBJ2-3, with 13 bases identical to TRBD2. In germline, CDR1 is SGHTS, CDR2 YDEGEE. The trim removed 3 bases at V and 4 bases at J, leaving 8 bases unmatched. This CDR3 spans 17 amino acids. The CDR3 loop is CASSSTSTSGGSDTQYF. CDR3 coding DNA: TGTGCCAGCAGCTCGACGTCGACTAGCGGGGGGTCAGATACGCAGTATTTT.

V usage is TRBV19 and J usage is TRBJ2-2, with D tentatively TRBD1 (6 bases). CDR3 size: 14 residues. V was trimmed by 7 bases and J by 5 bases, leaving 14 bases between them. Germline-derived CDR1 and CDR2 are LNHDA and SQIVND (reference sequence). CDR3 sequence: CASNQGIGTGELFF. CDR3 nucleotides: TGTGCCAGTAATCAGGGGATAGGAACCGGGGAGCTGTTTTTT.

The CDR3 region is CATRLAGGTTDTQYF. CDR3 nucleotide sequence: TGTGCCACCCGGCTGGCAGGGGGGACCACAGATACGCAGTATTTT. The V call is TRBV28, the J call TRBJ2-3, with D maybe TRBD1 (7 bases). Germline values: CDR1 MDHEN, CDR2 SYDVKM. V lost 10 bases, J lost 2 bases, and 19 bases lay in between. This CDR3 contains 15 residues.

The chain couples TRBV11-2 to TRBJ2-1; D remains ambiguous. Germline-derived CDR1 and CDR2 are SGHAT and FQNNGV. The CDR3 totals 15 residues. Trimming took 0 bases from V and 1 from J, leaving 7 bases between them. CDR3 in amino acids: CASSLEWGSYNEQFF. Here the CDR3 DNA reads TGTGCCAGCAGCTTAGAGTGGGGTTCCTACAATGAGCAGTTCTTC.

V and J are TRBV28 and TRBJ1-3; D call uncertain. V was clipped by 6 bases and J by 6 bases, with 9 bases between them. The germline V gene has CDR1 MDHEN and CDR2 SYDVKM. This CDR3 is 12 amino acids long. CDR3 sequence reads: CASRAPQNTIYF. Written as DNA, the CDR3 is TGTGCCAGCAGGGCTCCACAAAACACCATATATTTT.

V gene TRBV5-4 combines with J gene TRBJ1-2, with D tentatively TRBD1 (6 bases). V was shortened by 0 bases and J by 4 bases, with 10 bases between the two germline ends. The CDR3 covers 14 residues. Germline V CDR1 and CDR2: SGHNT, YYREEE (reference sequence). The CDR3 sequence: CASSLERTVYGYTF. CDR3 nucleotides: TGTGCCAGCAGCTTGGAAAGGACAGTCTATGGCTACACCTTC.

The CDR3 is CASSQRQGSNYGYTF. CDR3 bases: TGTGCCAGCAGCCAACGACAGGGGTCGAACTATGGCTACACCTTC. The chain couples TRBV7-2 to TRBJ1-2, with 8 bases identical to TRBD1. This CDR3 spans 15 amino acids. The germline V gene encodes CDR1 SGHTA and CDR2 FQGNSA. The J segment lost 2 bases and the V segment lost 5 bases, leaving 7 bases of the junction unmatched.

The gene calls are TRBV29-1 and TRBJ1-1; the D gene is possibly TRBD1 (5 bases). Looked up from germline, CDR1 is SQVTM and CDR2 is ANQGSEA. There are 13 residues in the CDR3. V gave up 4 bases and J gave up 1 base, with 10 bases separating them. The CDR3 here is CSVVRDQNTEAFF. CDR3 in DNA: TGCAGCGTTGTCAGGGATCAGAACACTGAAGCTTTCTTT.

This clone was observed once. The CDR3 nucleotides read TGTGCCAGCAGCTTAAACACAGGGGTCTACGAGCAGTACTTC. It translates to CASSLNTGVYEQYF. The chain couples TRBV11-2 to TRBJ2-7; 7 bases fit TRBD1. Germline CDR1 reads SGHAT; CDR2 reads FQNNGV. V trimming: 2 bases; J trimming: 3 bases; junction bases outside the gene matches: 4. CDR3 length: 14 residues.